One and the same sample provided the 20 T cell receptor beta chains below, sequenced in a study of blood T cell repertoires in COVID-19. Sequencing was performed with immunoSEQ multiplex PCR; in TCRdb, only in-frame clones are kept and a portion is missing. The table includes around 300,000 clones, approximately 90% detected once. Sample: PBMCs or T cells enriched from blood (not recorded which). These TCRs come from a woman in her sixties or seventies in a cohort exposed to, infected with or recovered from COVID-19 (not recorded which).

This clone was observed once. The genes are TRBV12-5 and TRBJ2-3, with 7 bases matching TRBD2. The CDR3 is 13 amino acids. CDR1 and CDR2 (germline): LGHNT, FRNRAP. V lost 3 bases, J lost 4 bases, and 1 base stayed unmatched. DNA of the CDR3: TGTGCTAGTGGTTTTCTAGCGGCAGATACGCAGTATTTT. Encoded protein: CASGFLAADTQYF.

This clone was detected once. The CDR3 DNA is TGCGCCAGCAGCTTGGACGGGACAGGGGGCTTTCAGCCCCAGCATTTT. Residues: CASSLDGTGGFQPQHF. The V gene is TRBV5-1, the J gene TRBJ1-5; 12 positions match TRBD1. V lost 0 bases to trimming and J lost 6 bases; unmatched junction nucleotides: 4. CDR3 length equals 16 residues. CDR1 is SGHRS, CDR2 YFSETQ, per germline.

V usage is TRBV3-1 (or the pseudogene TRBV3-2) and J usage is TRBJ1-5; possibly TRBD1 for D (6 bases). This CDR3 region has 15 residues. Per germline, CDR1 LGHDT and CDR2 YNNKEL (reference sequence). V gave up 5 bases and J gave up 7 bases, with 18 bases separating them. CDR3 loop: CASSESGGAGQPQHF. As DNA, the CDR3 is TGTGCCAGCAGCGAATCGGGGGGCGCGGGACAGCCCCAGCATTTT.

CDR3 residues: CATSSWTSGSDEQFF. Written as DNA, the CDR3 is TGTGCCACCAGCAGTTGGACTAGCGGGAGTGATGAGCAGTTCTTC. The gene calls are TRBV15 and TRBJ2-1, with 13 positions matching TRBD2. The germline V gene encodes CDR1 LNHNV and CDR2 YYDKDF (reference sequence). The CDR3 loop spans 15 amino acids. With 3 bases clipped from V and 8 bases from J, the junction kept 4 bases outside the gene matches.

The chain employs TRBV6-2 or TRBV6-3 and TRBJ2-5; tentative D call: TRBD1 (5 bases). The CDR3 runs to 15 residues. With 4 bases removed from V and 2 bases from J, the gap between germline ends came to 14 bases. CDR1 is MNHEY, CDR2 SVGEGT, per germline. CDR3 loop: CASSSRGTGQETQYF. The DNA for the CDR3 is TGTGCCAGCAGTTCACGAGGTACAGGACAAGAGACCCAGTACTTC.

The CDR3 sequence is CASSLMPAGTGGGQPQHF. Here the CDR3 DNA reads TGTGCCAGCAGCTTAATGCCGGCCGGGACAGGGGGCGGGCAGCCCCAGCATTTT. V usage is TRBV7-2 and J usage is TRBJ1-5, with TRBD1 identical over 12 bases. Germline loops: CDR1 SGHTA, CDR2 FQGNSA. Losses at the gene ends were 2 bases for V and 7 bases for J; bases not matched to a gene: 12. The CDR3 consists of 18 residues.

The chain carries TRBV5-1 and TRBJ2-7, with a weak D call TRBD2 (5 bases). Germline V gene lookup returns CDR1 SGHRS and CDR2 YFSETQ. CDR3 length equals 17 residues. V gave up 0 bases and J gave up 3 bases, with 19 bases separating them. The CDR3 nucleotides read TGCGCCAGCAGCTTGGAGGATAGCGTAGGAGGCCGCTACGAGCAGTACTTC. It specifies CASSLEDSVGGRYEQYF.

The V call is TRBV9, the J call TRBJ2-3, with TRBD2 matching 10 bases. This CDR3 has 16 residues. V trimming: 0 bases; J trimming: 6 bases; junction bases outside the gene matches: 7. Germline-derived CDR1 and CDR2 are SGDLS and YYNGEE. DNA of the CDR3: TGTGCCAGCAGCGTAGGCCCTAGCGGGAGTGGGGATACGCAGTATTTT. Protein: CASSVGPSGSGDTQYF.

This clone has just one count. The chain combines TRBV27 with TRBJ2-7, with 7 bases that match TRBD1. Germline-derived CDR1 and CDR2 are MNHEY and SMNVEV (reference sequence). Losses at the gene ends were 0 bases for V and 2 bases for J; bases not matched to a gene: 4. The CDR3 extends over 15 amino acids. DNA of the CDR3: TGTGCCAGCAGTTTATCGCCACAGGGGACCTACGAGCAGTACTTC. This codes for CASSLSPQGTYEQYF.

For the CDR3, the DNA is TGTGCCTGGACAGATGGGAGGAGTGAGCAGTTCTTC. It yields the protein CAWTDGRSEQFF. The V call is TRBV30, the J call TRBJ2-1, with D perhaps matching TRBD2 (6 bases). This CDR3 region has 12 residues. CDR1 is GTSNPN and CDR2 is SVGIG in the germline V gene (reference sequence). The ends were cut back, 4 bases at V and 9 bases at J, with 13 bases in the middle. The full variable domain, completed using reference TRBV30 and TRBJ2-1, is SQTIHQWPATLVQPVGSPLSLECTVEGTSNPNLYWYRQAAGRGLQLLFYSVGIGQISSEVPQNLSASRPQDRQFILSSKKLLLSDSGFYLCAWTDGRSEQFFGPGTRLTVL.

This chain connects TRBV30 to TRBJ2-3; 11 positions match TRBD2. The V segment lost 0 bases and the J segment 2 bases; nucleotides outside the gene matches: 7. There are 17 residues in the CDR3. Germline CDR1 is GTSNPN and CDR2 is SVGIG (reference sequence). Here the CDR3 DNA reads TGTGCCTGGAGTGTATCCCGGACTAGCGGGCACACAGATACGCAGTATTTT. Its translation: CAWSVSRTSGHTDTQYF.

The DNA of the CDR3 is TGTGCCAGCAGACTTAGGGACAGGAATGAAGCTTTCTTT. The encoded protein is CASRLRDRNEAFF. The chain combines TRBV12-3 or TRBV12-4 with TRBJ1-1; 8 nucleotides align to TRBD1. Unmatched junction bases numbered 7, after V lost 6 bases and J lost 7 bases. The CDR3 is 13 residues long.

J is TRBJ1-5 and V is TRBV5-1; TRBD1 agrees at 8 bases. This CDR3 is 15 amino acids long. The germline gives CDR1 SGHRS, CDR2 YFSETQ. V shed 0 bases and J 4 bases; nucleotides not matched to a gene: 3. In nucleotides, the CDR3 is TGCGCCAGCAGCTTGGCAGGGGGCGCGAATCAGCCCCAGCATTTT. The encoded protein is CASSLAGGANQPQHF.

CDR3 in amino acids: CASHPSGRAEDTQYF. DNA of the CDR3: TGTGCCAGCCACCCTAGCGGGAGGGCCGAGGATACGCAGTATTTT. The rearrangement links TRBV5-6 to TRBJ2-3; 12 bases fit TRBD2. The germline V gene encodes CDR1 SGHDT and CDR2 YYEEEE. V lost 7 bases, J lost 6 bases, and 9 bases stayed unmatched. The CDR3 extends over 15 amino acids.

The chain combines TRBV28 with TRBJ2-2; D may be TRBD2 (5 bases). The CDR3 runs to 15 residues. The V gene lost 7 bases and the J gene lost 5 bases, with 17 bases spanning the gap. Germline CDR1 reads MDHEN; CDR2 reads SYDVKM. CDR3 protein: CASIADGVGTGELFF. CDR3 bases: TGTGCCAGCATCGCCGACGGGGTCGGTACCGGGGAGCTGTTTTTT.

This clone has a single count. CDR3: CATSRDGRTSWPDGTQYF. CDR3 nucleotide sequence: TGTGCCACCAGCAGAGATGGGCGGACTAGCTGGCCAGACGGGACCCAGTACTTC. The chain links TRBV15 to TRBJ2-5; 8 bases agree with TRBD2. The junction had 16 bases not matched to a gene; V was cut back by 0 bases and J by 7 bases. This CDR3 contains 18 residues. Per the germline V gene, CDR1 is LNHNV and CDR2 is YYDKDF (reference sequence).

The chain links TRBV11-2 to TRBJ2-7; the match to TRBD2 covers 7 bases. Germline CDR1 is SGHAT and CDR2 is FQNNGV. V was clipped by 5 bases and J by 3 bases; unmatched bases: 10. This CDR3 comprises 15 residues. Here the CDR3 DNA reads TGTGCCAGCAGCGCTTGGTGGGGGAGGGGCTACGAGCAGTACTTC. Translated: CASSAWWGRGYEQYF.

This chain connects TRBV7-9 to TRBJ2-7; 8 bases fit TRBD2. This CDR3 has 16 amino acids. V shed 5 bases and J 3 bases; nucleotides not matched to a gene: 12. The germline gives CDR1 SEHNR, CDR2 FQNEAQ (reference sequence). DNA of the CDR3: TGTGCCAGCAGCGGCGCAGTTTATGCGGGGGGCTACGAGCAGTACTTC. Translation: CASSGAVYAGGYEQYF. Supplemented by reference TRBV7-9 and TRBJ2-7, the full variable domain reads DTGVSQNPRHKITKRGQNVTFRCDPISEHNRLYWYRQTLGQGPEFLTYFQNEAQLEKSRLLSDRFSAERPKGSFSTLEIQRTEQGDSAMYLCASSGAVYAGGYEQYFGPGTRLTVT.

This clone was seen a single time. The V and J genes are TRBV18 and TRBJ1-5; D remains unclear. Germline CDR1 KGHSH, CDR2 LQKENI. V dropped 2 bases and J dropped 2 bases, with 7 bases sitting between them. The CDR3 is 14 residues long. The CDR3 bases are TGTGCCAGCTCACCAGCGGCCGGCAATCAGCCCCAGCATTTT. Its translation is CASSPAAGNQPQHF. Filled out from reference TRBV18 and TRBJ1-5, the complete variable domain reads NAGVMQNPRHLVRRRGQEARLRCSPMKGHSHVYWYRQLPEEGLKFMVYLQKENIIDESGMPKERFSAEFPKEGPSILRIQQVVRGDSAAYFCASSPAAGNQPQHFGDGTRLSIL.

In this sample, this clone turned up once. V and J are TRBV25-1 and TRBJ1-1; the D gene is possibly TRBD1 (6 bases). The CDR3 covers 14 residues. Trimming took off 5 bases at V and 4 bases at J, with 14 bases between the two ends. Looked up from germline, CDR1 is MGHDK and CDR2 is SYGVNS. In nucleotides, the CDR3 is TGTGCCAGCAGTCCCAGGGGAATTCGCACTGAAGCTTTCTTT. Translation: CASSPRGIRTEAFF.